The sequence of this TCR beta chain was determined in a study of cytomegalovirus exposure and HLA in healthy donors. Points from the study as a whole: Donors belonging to an Asian-associated ancestry cluster reportedly showed fewer N-insertions in productive TCRs than the roughly 680-donor mean, according to what a later analysis found. Researchers catalogued under 200 TCR beta chains as cytomegalovirus-associated.

V was clipped by 0 bases and J by 8 bases; unmatched bases: 7. Germline assignment: CDR1 LGHNA and CDR2 YNFKEQ. The CDR3 runs to 16 residues. Details on this clone: Its antigen is not known.

Both 60 Vbeta primers and 13 Jbeta primers went into the PCR. Only in-frame clones appear in the TCRdb table, and some are missing; sequencing was by immunoSEQ multiplex PCR. The sample shows around 210,000 clones, about three quarters of them seen only once. The sequence was obtained from a boy aged 5 to 17 in good health and CMV-seronegative. The chain joins TRBV4-2 to TRBJ1-2; 12 nucleotides match TRBD1. The sequenced sample was PBMCs. CDR3 DNA: TGTGCCAGCAGCCAAGAAACGGGACAGGGGGCGGGAGGCTACACCTTC. As protein: CASSQETGQGAGGYTF.